This is a list of T cell receptor beta chains from one sample in a study of T cell repertoires in cytomegalovirus infection. TCRdb re-called the reads through MiXCR, storing one row per CDR3 protein. The top ten hold roughly 18% of the sample, which has some 700,000 distinct CDR3 sequences, roughly 36% seen once. These receptors have no identified antigens. Sequences were derived from cultured PBMCs, sampled from culture after CMV antigen stimulation. These receptor sequences come from a human donor in good health (CMV status not recorded). Some clones in this sample may be carry-over from other donors' samples. Both conserved end residues are part of each CDR3. D genes are given only for firm matches. Clone size is shown for a subset of rows, as once, few, many or a class of expanded clone.

clone_size: NA
j_call: TRBJ2-7
d_call: TRBD2
v_call: TRBV7-2
cdr3_nt: TGTGCCAGCAGCTTGGCCGGGACTAGCTTCCACGAGCAGTACTTC
cdr3_aa: CASSLAGTSFHEQYF

clone_size: few
j_call: TRBJ1-2
d_call: NA
v_call: TRBV4-3
cdr3_nt: TGCGCCAGCAGCCAAGCGACCGGGGGGGCCTATGGCTACACCTTC
cdr3_aa: CASSQATGGAYGYTF

clone_size: few
j_call: TRBJ2-5
d_call: NA
v_call: TRBV6-1
cdr3_nt: TGTGCCATCCCCCCCGAGGCCCAGTACTTC
cdr3_aa: CAIPPEAQYF

clone_size: NA
j_call: TRBJ2-7
d_call: TRBD1
v_call: TRBV5-6
cdr3_nt: TGTGCCAGCAGCTTGTTAACAGGGGGTAGGTACGAGCAGTACTTC
cdr3_aa: CASSLLTGGRYEQYF

clone_size: NA
j_call: TRBJ1-2
d_call: TRBD1
v_call: TRBV24-1
cdr3_nt: TGTGCCACTCGGGACAGTGAGGCTTCTGGCTACACCTTC
cdr3_aa: CATRDSEASGYTF

clone_size: few
j_call: TRBJ2-3
d_call: NA
v_call: TRBV15
cdr3_nt: TGTGCCACCACCATAACCGGGGTCTCGAAGGCAGATACGCAGTATTTT
cdr3_aa: CATTITGVSKADTQYF

clone_size: few
j_call: TRBJ1-5
d_call: NA
v_call: TRBV19
cdr3_nt: TGTGCCAGTAACCCAGGGACGAGCAATCAGCCCCAGCATTTT
cdr3_aa: CASNPGTSNQPQHF

clone_size: NA
j_call: TRBJ1-2
d_call: NA
v_call: TRBV19
cdr3_nt: TGTGCCAGTAGTATCGGAGGGAATCTCTATGGCTACACCTTC
cdr3_aa: CASSIGGNLYGYTF

clone_size: NA
j_call: TRBJ1-2
d_call: NA
v_call: TRBV2
cdr3_nt: TGTGCCAGCAGTGAATATGGTGCGGGCTACACCTTC
cdr3_aa: CASSEYGAGYTF

clone_size: NA
j_call: TRBJ2-3
d_call: NA
v_call: TRBV6-5
cdr3_nt: TGTGCCAGCAGTTACGAATCACCCACAGATACGCAGTATTTT
cdr3_aa: CASSYESPTDTQYF

clone_size: few
j_call: TRBJ2-1
d_call: NA
v_call: TRBV6-2/TRBV6-3
cdr3_nt: TGTGCCAGCAGTTCCTGGGTCGGGGCAGGTGAGCAGTTCTTC
cdr3_aa: CASSSWVGAGEQFF

clone_size: few
j_call: TRBJ1-1
d_call: NA
v_call: TRBV19
cdr3_nt: TGTGCCAGTAGCCAATTATCCCCACCGGGGCCCCATGGGGCTTTCTTT
cdr3_aa: CASSQLSPPGPHGAFF

clone_size: NA
j_call: TRBJ2-2
d_call: TRBD2
v_call: TRBV5-1
cdr3_nt: TGCGCCAGCAGCTTGAAGATAGCGGGGTCGGGTGACGGGGAGCTGTTTTTT
cdr3_aa: CASSLKIAGSGDGELFF

clone_size: NA
j_call: TRBJ1-5
d_call: NA
v_call: TRBV19
cdr3_nt: TGTGCCAGTAGCCTACAGGGACAAAGCAATCAGCCCCAGCATTTT
cdr3_aa: CASSLQGQSNQPQHF

clone_size: NA
j_call: TRBJ1-6
d_call: NA
v_call: TRBV7-6
cdr3_nt: TGTGCCAGCAGCCCCCACCAATTAACCTCACCCCTCCACTTT
cdr3_aa: CASSPHQLTSPLHF

clone_size: once
j_call: TRBJ2-1
d_call: TRBD2
v_call: TRBV4-1
cdr3_nt: TGCGCCAGCAGCCAAGGAGCGGGGGAGGATGAGCAGTTCTTC
cdr3_aa: CASSQGAGEDEQFF

clone_size: NA
j_call: TRBJ1-1
d_call: NA
v_call: TRBV6-1
cdr3_nt: TGTGCCAGCGGAAGGACCGCCAACACTGAAGCTTTCTTT
cdr3_aa: CASGRTANTEAFF

clone_size: NA
j_call: TRBJ2-7
d_call: NA
v_call: TRBV4-1
cdr3_nt: TGCGCCAGCAGCCAGACAGTCACCTACGAGCAGTACTTC
cdr3_aa: CASSQTVTYEQYF

clone_size: NA
j_call: TRBJ1-1
d_call: NA
v_call: TRBV19
cdr3_nt: TGTGCCAGTACCCCCTTGAGGGCAGGAGGTCCGCCTGAAGCTTTCTTT
cdr3_aa: CASTPLRAGGPPEAFF

clone_size: few
j_call: TRBJ2-1
d_call: TRBD2
v_call: TRBV7-4
cdr3_nt: TGTGCCAGCAGCTCTACTAGCGGGGGCCCCGCCAATGAGCAGTTCTTC
cdr3_aa: CASSSTSGGPANEQFF

clone_size: few
j_call: TRBJ2-2
d_call: NA
v_call: TRBV12-3/TRBV12-4
cdr3_nt: TGTGCCAGCAGTTTAGGGGCCTGGGGGAACGCGAACACCGGGGAGCTGTTTTTT
cdr3_aa: CASSLGAWGNANTGELFF

clone_size: many
j_call: TRBJ2-5
d_call: TRBD2
v_call: TRBV7-2
cdr3_nt: TGTGCCAGCAGGAAAACGGGAGGGCCGGGGACCCAGTACTTC
cdr3_aa: CASRKTGGPGTQYF

clone_size: few
j_call: TRBJ1-4
d_call: TRBD1
v_call: TRBV6-1
cdr3_nt: TGTGCCAGCAGTGGGGGACGACAGGGAACTAATGAAAAACTGTTTTTT
cdr3_aa: CASSGGRQGTNEKLFF

clone_size: NA
j_call: TRBJ2-1
d_call: NA
v_call: TRBV5-1
cdr3_nt: TGCGCCAGCAGCTTGGATGGAGTAGGGGGCAATGAGCAGTTCTTC
cdr3_aa: CASSLDGVGGNEQFF

clone_size: NA
j_call: TRBJ2-5
d_call: NA
v_call: TRBV7-2
cdr3_nt: TGTGCCAGCAGCGGAAGTAGGCGCAGGCGAGAGACCCAGTACTTC
cdr3_aa: CASSGSRRRRETQYF

clone_size: NA
j_call: TRBJ1-6
d_call: NA
v_call: TRBV20-1
cdr3_nt: TGCAGTGCTAGAGGGGGTTGGGATTCACCCCTCCACTTT
cdr3_aa: CSARGGWDSPLHF

clone_size: NA
j_call: TRBJ2-5
d_call: NA
v_call: TRBV12-3/TRBV12-4
cdr3_nt: TGTGCCAGCAGTTTGACGACAGGAACTCAAGAGACCCAGTACTTC
cdr3_aa: CASSLTTGTQETQYF

clone_size: many
j_call: TRBJ2-2
d_call: NA
v_call: TRBV7-2
cdr3_nt: TGTGCCAACTATTACCGGGACTCAAACACCGGGGAGCTGTTTTTT
cdr3_aa: CANYYRDSNTGELFF

clone_size: many
j_call: TRBJ2-3
d_call: NA
v_call: TRBV7-6
cdr3_nt: TGTGCCAGCAGCTTCGTCAGCACAGATACGCAGTATTTT
cdr3_aa: CASSFVSTDTQYF

clone_size: NA
j_call: TRBJ2-1
d_call: TRBD2
v_call: TRBV7-2
cdr3_nt: TGTGCCAGCAGCTTATTAGCGGGGGTATATGAGCAGTTCTTC
cdr3_aa: CASSLLAGVYEQFF

clone_size: few
j_call: TRBJ1-1
d_call: TRBD1
v_call: TRBV20-1
cdr3_nt: TGCAGTGCTAGCGGGACAGGAGAAGCTTTCTTT
cdr3_aa: CSASGTGEAFF

clone_size: NA
j_call: TRBJ2-5
d_call: TRBD1
v_call: TRBV6-6
cdr3_nt: TGTGCCAGCAGTGCGGACAGGGGCGTAGGGAAGACCCAGTACTTC
cdr3_aa: CASSADRGVGKTQYF

clone_size: NA
j_call: TRBJ2-1
d_call: NA
v_call: TRBV5-3
cdr3_nt: TGTGCCAGCAGCTTGTCACTAGCTTTGGCCCAGTTCTTC
cdr3_aa: CASSLSLALAQFF

clone_size: few
j_call: TRBJ2-7
d_call: NA
v_call: TRBV27
cdr3_nt: TGTGCCAACCATAAACCTTACGAGCAGTACTTC
cdr3_aa: CANHKPYEQYF

clone_size: NA
j_call: TRBJ1-1
d_call: NA
v_call: TRBV18
cdr3_nt: TGTGCCAGCTCACCACTCAAAGGAAACACTGAAGCTTTCTTT
cdr3_aa: CASSPLKGNTEAFF

clone_size: NA
j_call: TRBJ2-7
d_call: NA
v_call: TRBV28
cdr3_nt: TGTGCCAGCAGTTTTGCCTCCCTTACAGGGGAGGTAGGTGGGGAGCAGTACTTC
cdr3_aa: CASSFASLTGEVGGEQYF

clone_size: many
j_call: TRBJ2-3
d_call: NA
v_call: TRBV7-2
cdr3_nt: TGTGCCAGCAGCTTAGCGCAGCAAACTACGCAGTATTTT
cdr3_aa: CASSLAQQTTQYF